This T cell receptor (beta chain) was retrieved from a study of response to subunit inactivated influenza vaccine. TCRdb passed the RT-PCR reads through MiXCR, listing each CDR3 protein once. This sample has about 780,000 distinct CDR3 sequences, with 18% found just once. CDR3 length equals 15 residues. The junction had 5 bases not matched to a gene; V was cut back by 2 bases and J by 5 bases. Per germline, CDR1 ENHRY and CDR2 SYGVKD. This clonotype was counted between two and nine times. The sequence came from a man between 45 and 60 years old who received an inactivated influenza vaccine. The V gene is TRBV10-3, the J gene TRBJ2-5; 10 bases agree with TRBD1. Material: PBMCs from blood, obtained roughly 5 days after vaccination. In nucleotides, the CDR3 is TGTGCCATCAGTGAGACGGGACAGGGGAGCGAGACCCAGTACTTC. Protein sequence: CAISETGQGSETQYF.